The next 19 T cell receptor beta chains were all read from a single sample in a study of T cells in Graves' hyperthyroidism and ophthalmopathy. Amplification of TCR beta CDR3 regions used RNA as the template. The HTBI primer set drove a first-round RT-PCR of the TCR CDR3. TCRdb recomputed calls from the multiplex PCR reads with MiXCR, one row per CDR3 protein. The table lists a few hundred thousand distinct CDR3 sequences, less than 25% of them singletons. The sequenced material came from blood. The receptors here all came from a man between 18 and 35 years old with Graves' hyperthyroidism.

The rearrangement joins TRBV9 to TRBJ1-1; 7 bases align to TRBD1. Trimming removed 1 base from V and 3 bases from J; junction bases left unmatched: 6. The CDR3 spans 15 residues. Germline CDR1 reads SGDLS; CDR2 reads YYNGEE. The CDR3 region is CASSVHEGGYTEAFF. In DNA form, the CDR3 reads TGTGCCAGCAGCGTACATGAAGGGGGCTACACTGAAGCTTTCTTT. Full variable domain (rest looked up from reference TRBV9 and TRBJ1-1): DSGVTQTPKHLITATGQRVTLRCSPRSGDLSVYWYQQSLDQGLQFLIQYYNGEERAKGNILERFSAQQFPDLHSELNLSSLELGDSALYFCASSVHEGGYTEAFFGQGTRLTVV.

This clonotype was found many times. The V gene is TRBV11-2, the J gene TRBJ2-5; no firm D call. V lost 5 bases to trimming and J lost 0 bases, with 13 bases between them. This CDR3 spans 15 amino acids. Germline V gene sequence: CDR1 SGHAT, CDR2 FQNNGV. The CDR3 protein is CASSRLGQDQETQYF. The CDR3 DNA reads TGTGCCAGCAGCCGCTTAGGGCAGGACCAAGAGACCCAGTACTTC.

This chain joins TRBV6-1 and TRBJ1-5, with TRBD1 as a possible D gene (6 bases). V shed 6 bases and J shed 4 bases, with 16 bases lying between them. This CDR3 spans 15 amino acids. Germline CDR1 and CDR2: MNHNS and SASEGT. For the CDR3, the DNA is TGTGCCAGCAGGGGCGGTGGGCAGGGGAATCAGCCCCAGCATTTT. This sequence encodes CASRGGGQGNQPQHF.

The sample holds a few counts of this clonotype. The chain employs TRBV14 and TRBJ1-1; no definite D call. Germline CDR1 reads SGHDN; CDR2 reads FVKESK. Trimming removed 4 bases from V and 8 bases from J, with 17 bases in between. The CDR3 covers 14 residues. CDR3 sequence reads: CASSPRVGMSEAFF. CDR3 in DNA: TGTGCCAGCAGCCCGAGGGTAGGGATGAGCGAAGCTTTCTTT.

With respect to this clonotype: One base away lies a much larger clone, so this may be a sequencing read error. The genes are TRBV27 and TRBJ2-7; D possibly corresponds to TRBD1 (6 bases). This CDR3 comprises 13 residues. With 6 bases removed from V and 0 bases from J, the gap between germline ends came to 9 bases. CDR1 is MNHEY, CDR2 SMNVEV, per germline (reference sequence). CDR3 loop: CASRDRLSYEQYF. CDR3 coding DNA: TGTGCCAGCAGGGACAGACTCTCCTACGAGCAGTACTTC.

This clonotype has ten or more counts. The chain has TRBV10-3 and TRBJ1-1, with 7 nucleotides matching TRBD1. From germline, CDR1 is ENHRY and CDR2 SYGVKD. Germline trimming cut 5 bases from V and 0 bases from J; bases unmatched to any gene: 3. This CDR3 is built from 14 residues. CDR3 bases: TGTGCCATCAGTCCACAGGGGTTGAACACTGAAGCTTTCTTT. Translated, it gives CAISPQGLNTEAFF.

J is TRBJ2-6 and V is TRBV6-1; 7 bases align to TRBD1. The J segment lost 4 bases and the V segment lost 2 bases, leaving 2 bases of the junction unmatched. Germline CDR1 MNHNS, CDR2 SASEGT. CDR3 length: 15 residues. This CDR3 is CASSETGAGANVLTF. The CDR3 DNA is TGTGCCAGCAGTGAAACAGGGGCCGGGGCCAACGTCCTGACTTTC.

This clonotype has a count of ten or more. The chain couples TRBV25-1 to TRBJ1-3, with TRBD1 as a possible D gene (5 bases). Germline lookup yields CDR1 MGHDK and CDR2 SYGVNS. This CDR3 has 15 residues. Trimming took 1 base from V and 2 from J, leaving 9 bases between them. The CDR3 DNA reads TGTGCCAGCAGTGAATGGGGCAGGCCTGGAAACACCATATATTTT. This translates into CASSEWGRPGNTIYF.

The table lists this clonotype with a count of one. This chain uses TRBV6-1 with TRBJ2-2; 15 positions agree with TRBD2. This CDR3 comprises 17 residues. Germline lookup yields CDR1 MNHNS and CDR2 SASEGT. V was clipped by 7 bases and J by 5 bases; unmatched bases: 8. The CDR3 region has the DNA TGTGCCAGCACGAGGTGGACTAGCGGGAGGGATACCGGGGAGCTGTTTTTT. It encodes CASTRWTSGRDTGELFF.

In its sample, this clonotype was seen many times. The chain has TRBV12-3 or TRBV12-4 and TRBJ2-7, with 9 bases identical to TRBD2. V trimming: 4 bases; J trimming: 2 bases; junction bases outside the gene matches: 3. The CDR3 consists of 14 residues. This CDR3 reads CASSSLAGAYEQYF. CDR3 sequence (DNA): TGTGCCAGCAGTTCCTTAGCGGGGGCCTACGAGCAGTACTTC.

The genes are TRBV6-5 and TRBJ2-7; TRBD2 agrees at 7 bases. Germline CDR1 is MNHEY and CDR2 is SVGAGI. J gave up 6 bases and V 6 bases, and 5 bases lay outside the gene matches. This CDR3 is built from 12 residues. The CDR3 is CASRGGGGEQYF. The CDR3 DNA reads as TGTGCCAGCAGGGGGGGGGGTGGCGAGCAGTACTTC.

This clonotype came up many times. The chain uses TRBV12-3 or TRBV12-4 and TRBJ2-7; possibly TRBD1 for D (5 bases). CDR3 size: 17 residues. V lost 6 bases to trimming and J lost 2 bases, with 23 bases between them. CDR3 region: CASSRNDVVAGTYEQYF. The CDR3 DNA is TGTGCCAGCAGCAGAAACGACGTTGTGGCAGGGACCTACGAGCAGTACTTC.

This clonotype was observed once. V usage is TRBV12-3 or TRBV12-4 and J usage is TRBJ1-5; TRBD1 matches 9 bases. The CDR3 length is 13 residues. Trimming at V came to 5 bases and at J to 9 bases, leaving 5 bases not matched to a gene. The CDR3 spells CASSRDRDLPQHF. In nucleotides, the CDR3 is TGTGCCAGCAGTAGGGACAGGGATTTGCCCCAGCATTTT.

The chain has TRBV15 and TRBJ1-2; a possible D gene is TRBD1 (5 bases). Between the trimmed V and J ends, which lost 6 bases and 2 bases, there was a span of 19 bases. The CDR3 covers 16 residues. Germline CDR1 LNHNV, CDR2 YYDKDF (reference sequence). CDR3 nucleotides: TGTGCCACCAGTCCGCTACCCGGGGGGACCAACTATGGCTACACCTTC. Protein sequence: CATSPLPGGTNYGYTF.

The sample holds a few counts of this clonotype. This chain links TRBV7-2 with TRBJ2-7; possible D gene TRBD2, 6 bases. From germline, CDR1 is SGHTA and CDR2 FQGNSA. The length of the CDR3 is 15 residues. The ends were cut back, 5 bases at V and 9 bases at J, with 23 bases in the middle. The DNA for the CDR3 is TGTGCCAGCAGCATCCTTGGGGGGAATAGGGCGGTGCAGTACTTC. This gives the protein CASSILGGNRAVQYF.

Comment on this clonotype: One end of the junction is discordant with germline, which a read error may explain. The CDR3: CSSGWDENTEAFF. CDR3 DNA sequence: TGCTCCAGCGGTTGGGATGAGAACACTGAAGCTTTCTTT. The chain uses TRBV5-1 and TRBJ1-1; the D is unclear. The length of the CDR3 is 13 residues. The germline V gene has CDR1 SGHRS and CDR2 YFSETQ.

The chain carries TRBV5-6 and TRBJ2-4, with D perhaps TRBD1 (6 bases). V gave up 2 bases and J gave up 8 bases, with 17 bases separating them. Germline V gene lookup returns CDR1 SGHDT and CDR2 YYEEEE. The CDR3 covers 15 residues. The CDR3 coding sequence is TGTGCCAGCAGCTTATATACCACAGGGTTGGACATTCAGTACTTC. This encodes CASSLYTTGLDIQYF.

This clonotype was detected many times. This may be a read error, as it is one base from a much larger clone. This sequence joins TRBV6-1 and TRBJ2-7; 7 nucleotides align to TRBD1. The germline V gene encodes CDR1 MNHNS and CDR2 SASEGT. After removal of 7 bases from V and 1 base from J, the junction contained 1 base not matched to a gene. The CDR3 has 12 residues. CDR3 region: CASKDRSYEQYF. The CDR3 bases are TGTGCCAGCAAGGACAGGTCCTACGAGCAGTACTTC.

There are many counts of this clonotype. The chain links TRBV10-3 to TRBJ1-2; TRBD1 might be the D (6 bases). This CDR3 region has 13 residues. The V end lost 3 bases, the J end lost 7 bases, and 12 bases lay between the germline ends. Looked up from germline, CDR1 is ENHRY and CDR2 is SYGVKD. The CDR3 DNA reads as TGTGCCATCAGTGAATGGCAGGGGAGTGGCTACACCTTC. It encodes CAISEWQGSGYTF.